A single TCR beta chain is shown here with its context. The antigen it recognizes is unknown. No base quality information exists; no much larger clone differs at one position. This specimen comes from a study of T cell changes during pregnancy in multiple sclerosis (dated 2019 in TCRdb). For the wider study: Changes in the T cell repertoire over the course of pregnancy were examined in this study in women with multiple sclerosis.

V loses 4 bases at its end and J loses 1 base; junction bases beyond the gene matches: 4. Per the germline V gene, SGHTA is the CDR1 and FQGTGA is the CDR2. Measured from the cysteine to the phenylalanine, the CDR3 is 15 residues long. The read is trimmed to its CDR3 DNA, 45 bases read in frame from base 1. The library was produced with the immunoSEQ multiplex PCR assay. The table was pulled from immuneACCESS by TCRdb, which kept in-frame rearrangements only. Such tables lose some clones; where checked, under half of the loss comes from unresolved V genes, and the rest has no known cause. The sample records roughly 30,000 clones, 70% to 90% of which are singletons. 0.74% of the sample is held by the ten biggest clonotypes.

The rearrangement combines TRBV7-3 with TRBJ2-3, and TRBD1 matches 8 of the central bases. This sample comprised CD4+ T cells from peripheral blood mononuclear cells, obtained in the first trimester of pregnancy. The TCR sequence derives from a female donor in good health, enrolled as a control in a pregnancy study. The CDR3 region reads CASSSGQGGTDTQYF. DNA sequence: TGTGCCAGCAGCTCCGGACAGGGAGGCACAGATACGCAGTATTTT.